This T cell receptor (beta chain) was captured by sequencing in a study of shared clonotypes between healthy human individuals. V dropped 7 bases and J dropped 3; count of bases not matched to a gene: 8. Germline assignment: CDR1 SNHLY and CDR2 FYNNEI. The CDR3 has 15 amino acids. Free of recent acute infections or vaccinations, the donors were healthy HIV-negative adults. Measured with immunoSEQ multiplex PCR; TCRdb has only the in-frame clones, and not every one. Among 400,000 to 600,000 clones listed, roughly 95% were seen once. The sample consisted of naive CD4+ T cells sorted from blood. Subset specified: CD45RA+ positively selected. V and J are TRBV2 and TRBJ1-5, with TRBD1 identical over 8 bases. The receptor comes from a woman aged 25 to 39 in good health. Here the CDR3 reads CASKDRDSLNQPQHF. The DNA for the CDR3 is TGTGCCAGCAAGGACAGGGATTCCCTCAATCAGCCCCAGCATTTT.